These 31 T cell receptor beta chains were sequenced from one sample in a study of blood T cell repertoires in COVID-19. Only in-frame clones appear in the TCRdb table, and some are missing; sequencing was by immunoSEQ multiplex PCR. The sample records hundreds of thousands of clones, around 80% being singletons. Sequenced material: peripheral blood. Every receptor here comes from a woman of 80 years or more with active or convalescent COVID-19.

This clone came up a few times. The rearrangement uses TRBV5-4 and TRBJ2-7, with D unresolved. The CDR3 runs 15 residues. The V gene's germline CDR1 is SGHNT and CDR2 YYREEE (reference sequence). The ends were cut back, 3 bases at V and 4 bases at J, with 17 bases in the middle. The CDR3 DNA is TGTGCCAGCAGCTGGCCCGAATCCCTCGTTTACGAGCAGTACTTC. Its protein product is CASSWPESLVYEQYF.

V is TRBV6-5 and J is TRBJ1-2; the D gene is possibly TRBD1 (6 bases). The germline V and J ends were trimmed by 0 bases and 4 bases, with 12 bases remaining between them. Looked up from germline, CDR1 is MNHEY and CDR2 is SVGAGI. The CDR3 extends over 15 amino acids. CDR3 sequence reads: CASSYSGRGSYGYTF. As DNA, the CDR3 is TGTGCCAGCAGTTACTCGGGCAGGGGTTCCTATGGCTACACCTTC.

The genes are TRBV6-2 or TRBV6-3 and TRBJ1-1; 9 nucleotides match TRBD1. The J segment lost 6 bases and the V segment lost 5 bases, leaving 10 bases of the junction unmatched. CDR1 and CDR2 (germline): MNHEY, SVGEGT. The CDR3 totals 15 residues. In DNA, the CDR3 is TGTGCCAGCAGTGGGGGGGGACAGGGCAGCGCTGAAGCTTTCTTT. This translates into CASSGGGQGSAEAFF.

The gene calls are TRBV20-1 and TRBJ2-5; D may be TRBD1 (5 bases). Germline V lookup: CDR1 DFQATT, CDR2 SNEGSKA (reference sequence). The V end was cut by 7 bases, the J end by 5 bases, with 11 bases between. CDR3 length equals 11 residues. The CDR3 DNA sequence: TGCAGTGGCGCAGGGATCGAGACCCAGTACTTC. Its translation: CSGAGIETQYF.

The gene calls are TRBV9 and TRBJ2-6, with a weak D call TRBD1 (6 bases). Germline CDR1 reads SGDLS; CDR2 reads YYNGEE. Trimming took 4 bases from V and 13 from J, leaving 18 bases between them. This CDR3 spans 14 amino acids. For the CDR3, the DNA is TGTGCCAGCAGCCCACAGGGTCCCTCGAGGGTCCTGACTTTC. Its translation is CASSPQGPSRVLTF.

The chain couples TRBV7-2 to TRBJ1-1, with D perhaps TRBD1 (5 bases). V was pared by 6 bases and J by 3 bases, with 11 bases between. The V gene's germline CDR1 is SGHTA and CDR2 FQGNSA. The CDR3 sequence is 13 residues long. The CDR3 region has the DNA TGTGCCAGCAGTTCATCAGGGTACACTGAAGCTTTCTTT. This encodes CASSSSGYTEAFF.

The rearrangement links TRBV4-3 to TRBJ2-7; possible D gene TRBD1, 5 bases. This CDR3 contains 14 residues. Trimming shortened V by 2 bases and J by 1 base, and 9 bases separated the two germline ends. The germline V gene has CDR1 LGHNA and CDR2 YSLEER. The CDR3 DNA reads TGCGCCAGCAGCCAACCAGGGAAATCCTACGAGCAGTACTTC. It yields the protein CASSQPGKSYEQYF.

The V gene is TRBV4-2, the J gene TRBJ2-7, with 11 nucleotides matching TRBD2. Germline V gives CDR1 LGHNA, CDR2 YNFKEQ. Trimming cost V 0 bases and J 3 bases; bases outside gene matches: 10. This CDR3 comprises 18 residues. The CDR3 here is CASSQEGRGLAEDYEQYF. For the CDR3, the DNA is TGTGCCAGCAGCCAAGAAGGGAGGGGACTAGCGGAAGACTACGAGCAGTACTTC.

This sequence joins TRBV3-1 (or the pseudogene TRBV3-2) and TRBJ1-1, with TRBD1 matching 7 bases. Germline V gene sequence: CDR1 LGHDT, CDR2 YNNKEL (reference sequence). The V and J ends lost 4 bases and 4 bases, in that order; junction bases with no gene match: 3. The CDR3 is 13 amino acids. CDR3 amino acids: CASSRQGGTEAFF. The CDR3 nucleotides read TGTGCCAGCAGCCGACAGGGTGGCACTGAAGCTTTCTTT.

This chain joins TRBV5-1 and TRBJ2-5; a weak D match, TRBD1 (6 bases). Trimming took 8 bases from V and 5 from J, leaving 16 bases between them. Per the germline V gene, CDR1 is SGHRS and CDR2 is YFSETQ. This CDR3 has 13 residues. The CDR3 region is CASKKGVSETQYF. The CDR3, as DNA: TGCGCCAGTAAAAAGGGGGTAAGCGAGACCCAGTACTTC.

The J gene is TRBJ1-2, the V gene TRBV5-1; 7 bases map to TRBD1. The germline V gene has CDR1 SGHRS and CDR2 YFSETQ. The junction had 5 bases not matched to a gene; V was cut back by 0 bases and J by 3 bases. This CDR3 comprises 15 residues. The CDR3 DNA reads as TGCGCCAGCAGCTTGGCCCCCGGACAGGACTATGGCTACACCTTC. Its translation: CASSLAPGQDYGYTF. The whole variable domain, remainder taken from reference TRBV5-1 and TRBJ1-2, is KAGVTQTPRYLIKTRGQQVTLSCSPISGHRSVSWYQQTPGQGLQFLFEYFSETQRNKGNFPGRFSGRQFSNSRSEMNVSTLELGDSALYLCASSLAPGQDYGYTFGSGTRLTVV.

In this sample, this clone turned up once. The CDR3 coding sequence is TGTGCCAGCAGCCAAACACCAGGTAGCACAGATACGCAGTATTTT. As protein: CASSQTPGSTDTQYF. The chain combines TRBV14 with TRBJ2-3; D unclear. The CDR3 runs 15 residues. CDR1 and CDR2 from the germline V gene are SGHDN and FVKESK. V lost 2 bases, J lost 0 bases, and 9 bases lay in between.

V gene TRBV7-2 combines with J gene TRBJ2-3; 7 positions match TRBD2. CDR1 SGHTA and CDR2 FQGNSA come from the germline V gene. The V gene end was trimmed by 7 bases and the J gene end by 0 bases; junction bases not matched to a gene: 7. This CDR3 is built from 15 residues. The CDR3: CASTRGGASTDTQYF. In DNA form, the CDR3 reads TGTGCCAGCACCCGCGGGGGAGCCAGCACAGATACGCAGTATTTT.

The rearrangement links TRBV4-3 to TRBJ2-3, with 11 bases fitting TRBD2. CDR3 length equals 16 residues. The V gene's germline CDR1 is LGHNA and CDR2 YSLEER. The V gene end was trimmed by 3 bases and the J gene end by 4 bases; junction bases not matched to a gene: 6. The DNA of the CDR3 is TGCGCCAGCAGCCACTTAGCGGGAGGGCAGGCAGATACGCAGTATTTT. Amino acids: CASSHLAGGQADTQYF.

The chain is built from TRBV5-1 and TRBJ1-1; 7 bases map to TRBD1. The germline V gene encodes CDR1 SGHRS and CDR2 YFSETQ. The CDR3 sequence is 15 residues long. With 3 bases clipped from V and 1 base from J, the junction kept 6 bases outside the gene matches. The CDR3 nucleotides read TGCGCCAGCAGCTACCGAGGGACAGAGAACACTGAAGCTTTCTTT. Protein product: CASSYRGTENTEAFF.

This chain uses TRBV28 with TRBJ2-3; TRBD1 is a possible D gene (5 bases). V shed 6 bases and J shed 2 bases, with 12 bases lying between them. The CDR3 is 14 residues long. Germline V gene sequence: CDR1 MDHEN, CDR2 SYDVKM. The chain's CDR3 is CASSSGSVTDTQYF. CDR3 in DNA: TGTGCCAGCAGCTCAGGGTCTGTCACAGATACGCAGTATTTT. Together with reference TRBV28 and TRBJ2-3, the CDR3 gives the full variable domain: DVKVTQSSRYLVKRTGEKVFLECVQDMDHENMFWYRQDPGLGLRLIYFSYDVKMKEKGDIPEGYSVSREKKERFSLILESASTNQTSMYLCASSSGSVTDTQYFGPGTRLTVL.

The chain is built from TRBV7-2 and TRBJ2-7; a possible D gene is TRBD1 (5 bases). Per germline, CDR1 SGHTA and CDR2 FQGNSA. CDR3 size: 14 residues. V lost 2 bases and J 6 bases, leaving 14 bases between the germline ends. CDR3 amino acids: CASSLQGGISEQYF. CDR3 DNA: TGTGCCAGCAGCTTACAGGGCGGTATAAGCGAGCAGTACTTC.

V usage is TRBV29-1 and J usage is TRBJ1-4; no definite D call. Looked up from germline, CDR1 is SQVTM and CDR2 is ANQGSEA. CDR3 size: 13 residues. The CDR3 coding sequence is TGCAGTGCCGGGATATCAACTAATGAAAAACTGTTTTTT. Translated: CSAGISTNEKLFF.

The rearrangement joins TRBV5-1 to TRBJ1-4, with D possibly TRBD1 on 6 matching bases. This CDR3 region has 15 residues. The V and J ends lost 0 bases and 6 bases respectively, with 12 bases between them. The germline gives CDR1 SGHRS, CDR2 YFSETQ. DNA for the CDR3: TGCGCCAGCAGCTTGGTTAGGGCAGGGGATGAAAAACTGTTTTTT. Translated, it gives CASSLVRAGDEKLFF.

The V call is TRBV29-1, the J call TRBJ1-5, with unresolved D. The germline gives CDR1 SQVTM, CDR2 ANQGSEA. V was clipped by 4 bases and J by 6 bases, with 16 bases between them. The CDR3 consists of 14 residues. The CDR3 DNA sequence: TGCAGCGTTGCAATCGGTAGCAATCTTCAGCCCCAGCATTTT. It is translated as CSVAIGSNLQPQHF.

This chain uses TRBV25-1 with TRBJ2-2, with D perhaps matching TRBD2 (5 bases). V lost 7 bases to trimming and J lost 10 bases, with 13 bases between them. This CDR3 has 12 residues. Looked up from germline, CDR1 is MGHDK and CDR2 is SYGVNS. CDR3 in amino acids: CASTLDSAELFF. The CDR3 bases are TGTGCCAGCACTCTGGACTCGGCGGAGCTGTTTTTT.

This chain's CDR3 is CASSPDPGQGRKNTEAFF. CDR3 nucleotide sequence: TGTGCCAGCAGCCCTGATCCGGGACAGGGGAGGAAGAACACTGAAGCTTTCTTT. J is TRBJ1-1 and V is TRBV5-4; 10 bases agree with TRBD1. V lost 4 bases and J lost 1; bases outside the gene matches: 13. CDR3 length: 18 residues. Germline loops: CDR1 SGHNT, CDR2 YYREEE (reference sequence).

V gene TRBV18 combines with J gene TRBJ2-3; D perhaps matches TRBD1 (6 bases). The CDR3 covers 15 residues. CDR1 KGHSH and CDR2 LQKENI come from the germline V gene. V was pared by 1 base and J by 4 bases, with 12 bases between. In DNA, the CDR3 is TGTGCCAGCTCACCACGGACAGTCATTCCAGATACGCAGTATTTT. As protein: CASSPRTVIPDTQYF.

The chain is built from TRBV9 and TRBJ2-1; 10 bases map to TRBD2. The length of the CDR3 is 16 residues. V was pared by 2 bases and J by 4 bases, with 6 bases of the junction left unmatched. The germline V gene has CDR1 SGDLS and CDR2 YYNGEE. CDR3 sequence: CASSVGLAVGYNEQFF. The CDR3 nucleotides read TGTGCCAGCAGCGTCGGACTAGCGGTAGGGTACAATGAGCAGTTCTTC.

The genes are TRBV19 and TRBJ2-1; 7 nucleotides match TRBD2. Germline lookup yields CDR1 LNHDA and CDR2 SQIVND (reference sequence). This CDR3 spans 15 amino acids. J gave up 2 bases and V 3 bases, and 4 bases lay outside the gene matches. The DNA of the CDR3 is TGTGCCAGTAGTATGACGGGAGGAGCCTACAATGAGCAGTTCTTC. This encodes CASSMTGGAYNEQFF.

The chain links TRBV29-1 to TRBJ2-3; D is ambiguous. The CDR3 totals 12 residues. Per germline, CDR1 SQVTM and CDR2 ANQGSEA. Trimming left V 5 bases short and J 3 bases short, with 9 bases between. The CDR3 nucleotides are TGCAGCGTTCGCCCACTGACAGATACGCAGTATTTT. Its protein is CSVRPLTDTQYF.

The chain links TRBV7-6 to TRBJ1-2; 7 nucleotides agree with TRBD1. CDR1 SGHVS and CDR2 FNYEAQ come from the germline V gene. The CDR3 consists of 13 residues. Unmatched junction bases numbered 6, after V lost 5 bases and J lost 6 bases. The CDR3 DNA sequence: TGTGCCAGCAGCCTACAAGGGGGCGATGGCTACACCTTC. Translating it yields CASSLQGGDGYTF. The variable domain in full, with the rest retrieved from reference TRBV7-6 and TRBJ1-2, is GAGVSQSPRYKVTKRGQDVALRCDPISGHVSLYWYRQALGQGPEFLTYFNYEAQQDKSGLPNDRFSAERPEGSISTLTIQRTEQRDSAMYRCASSLQGGDGYTFGSGTRLTVV.

The chain couples TRBV4-3 to TRBJ2-4, with D uncertain. Germline V gene lookup returns CDR1 LGHNA and CDR2 YSLEER. The CDR3 length is 13 residues. V shed 0 bases and J shed 7 bases, with 7 bases lying between them. The CDR3 DNA sequence: TGCGCCAGCAGCCAAGATGTGGCTAACATTCAGTACTTC. Its protein product is CASSQDVANIQYF.

The chain carries TRBV5-6 and TRBJ2-7, with TRBD2 matching over 10 bases. Per the germline V gene, CDR1 is SGHDT and CDR2 is YYEEEE. The CDR3 covers 16 residues. With V trimmed by 1 base and J by 0 bases, 4 bases remained unmatched. The CDR3 DNA sequence: TGTGCCAGCAGCTTGTTGACTAGCGGGTACTCCTACGAGCAGTACTTC. This translates into CASSLLTSGYSYEQYF.

V is TRBV18 and J is TRBJ1-1; 7 bases are a match to TRBD1. Germline CDR1 and CDR2: KGHSH and LQKENI. The V and J ends lost 5 bases and 5 bases, in that order; junction bases with no gene match: 5. This CDR3 has 13 amino acids. CDR3: CASSGQGGTEAFF. In DNA, the CDR3 is TGTGCCAGCTCAGGCCAGGGGGGTACTGAAGCTTTCTTT.

This clone was counted between two and nine times. The genes are TRBV5-1 and TRBJ2-7; TRBD2 might be the D (6 bases). CDR1 and CDR2 (germline): SGHRS, YFSETQ. The CDR3 spans 15 residues. The V gene lost 4 bases and the J gene lost 5 bases, with 19 bases spanning the gap. The CDR3 here is CASSPAPGVGNEQYF. In nucleotides, the CDR3 is TGCGCCAGCAGCCCGGCCCCGGGGGTAGGGAACGAGCAGTACTTC.